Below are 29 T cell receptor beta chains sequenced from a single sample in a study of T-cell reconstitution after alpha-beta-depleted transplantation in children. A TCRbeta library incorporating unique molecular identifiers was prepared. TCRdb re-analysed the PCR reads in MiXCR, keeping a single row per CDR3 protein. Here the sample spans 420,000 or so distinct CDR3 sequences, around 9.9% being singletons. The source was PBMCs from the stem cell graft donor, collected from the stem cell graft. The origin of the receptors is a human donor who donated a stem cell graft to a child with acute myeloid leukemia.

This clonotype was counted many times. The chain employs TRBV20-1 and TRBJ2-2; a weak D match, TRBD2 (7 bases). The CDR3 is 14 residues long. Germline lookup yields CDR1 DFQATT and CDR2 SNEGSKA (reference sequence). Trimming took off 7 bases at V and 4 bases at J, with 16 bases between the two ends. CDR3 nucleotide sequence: TGCAGTGTGTGGGGGGGGCGAGGCACCGGGGAGCTGTTTTTT. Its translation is CSVWGGRGTGELFF.

The CDR3 sequence: CASSPSDRVNEQFF. The CDR3 DNA is TGTGCCAGCAGTCCATCCGACAGGGTCAATGAGCAGTTCTTC. The V call is TRBV12-3 or TRBV12-4, the J call TRBJ2-1, with 7 bases fitting TRBD1. V was pared by 5 bases and J by 6 bases, with 7 bases of the junction left unmatched. CDR3 length equals 14 residues.

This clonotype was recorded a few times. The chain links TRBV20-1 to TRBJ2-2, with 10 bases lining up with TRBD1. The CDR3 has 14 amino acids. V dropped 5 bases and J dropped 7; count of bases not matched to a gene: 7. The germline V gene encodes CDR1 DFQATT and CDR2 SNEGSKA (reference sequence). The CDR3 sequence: CSAPRTGGIGELFF. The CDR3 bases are TGCAGTGCTCCAAGGACAGGGGGGATCGGGGAGCTGTTTTTT.

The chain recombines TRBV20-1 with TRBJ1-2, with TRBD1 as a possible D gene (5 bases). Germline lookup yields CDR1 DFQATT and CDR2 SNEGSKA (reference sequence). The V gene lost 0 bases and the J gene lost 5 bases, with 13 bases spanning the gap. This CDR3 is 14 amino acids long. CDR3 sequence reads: CSARDRSRVYGYTF. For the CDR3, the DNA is TGCAGTGCTAGAGATCGTAGCAGGGTGTATGGCTACACCTTC.

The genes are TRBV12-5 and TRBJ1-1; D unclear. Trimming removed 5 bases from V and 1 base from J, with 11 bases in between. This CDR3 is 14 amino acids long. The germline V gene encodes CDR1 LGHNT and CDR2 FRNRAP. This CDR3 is CASGGSLRNTEAFF. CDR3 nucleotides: TGTGCTAGTGGTGGCAGCCTGAGGAACACTGAAGCTTTCTTT.

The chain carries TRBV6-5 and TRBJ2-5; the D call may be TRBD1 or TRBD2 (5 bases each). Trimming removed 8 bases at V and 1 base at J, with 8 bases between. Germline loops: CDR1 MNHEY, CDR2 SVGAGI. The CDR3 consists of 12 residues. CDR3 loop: CASSGPQETQYF. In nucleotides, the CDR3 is TGTGCCAGCTCGGGGCCCCAAGAGACCCAGTACTTC.

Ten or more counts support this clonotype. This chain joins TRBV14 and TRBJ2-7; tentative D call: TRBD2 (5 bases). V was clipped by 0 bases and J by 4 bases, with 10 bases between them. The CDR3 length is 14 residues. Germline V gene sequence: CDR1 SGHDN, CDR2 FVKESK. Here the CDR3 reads CASSQDPGSYEQYF. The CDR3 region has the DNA TGTGCCAGCAGCCAAGATCCGGGGTCGTACGAGCAGTACTTC.

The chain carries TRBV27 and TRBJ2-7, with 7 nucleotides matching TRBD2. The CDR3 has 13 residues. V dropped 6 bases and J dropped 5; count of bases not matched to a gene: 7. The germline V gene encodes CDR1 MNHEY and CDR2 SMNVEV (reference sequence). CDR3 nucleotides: TGTGCCAGCAGGGGAGGGATGCTACACGAGCAGTACTTC. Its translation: CASRGGMLHEQYF.

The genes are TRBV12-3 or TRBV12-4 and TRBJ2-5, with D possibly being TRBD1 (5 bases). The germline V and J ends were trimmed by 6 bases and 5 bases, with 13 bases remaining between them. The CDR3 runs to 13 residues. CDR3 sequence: CASRGDSTETQYF. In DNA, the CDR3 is TGTGCCAGCAGGGGTGACAGCACGGAGACCCAGTACTTC.

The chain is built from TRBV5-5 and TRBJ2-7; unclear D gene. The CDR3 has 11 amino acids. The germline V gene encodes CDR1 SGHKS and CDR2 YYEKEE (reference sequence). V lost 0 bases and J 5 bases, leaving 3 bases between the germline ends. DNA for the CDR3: TGTGCCAGCAGCTTGGAGGACGAGCAGTACGTC. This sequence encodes CASSLEDEQYV.

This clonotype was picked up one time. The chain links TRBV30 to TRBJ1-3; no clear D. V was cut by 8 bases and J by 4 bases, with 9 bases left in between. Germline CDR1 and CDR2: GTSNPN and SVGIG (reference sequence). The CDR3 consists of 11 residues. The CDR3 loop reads CAGRPGNTIYF. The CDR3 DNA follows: TGTGCCGGCCGACCGGGAAACACCATATATTTT.

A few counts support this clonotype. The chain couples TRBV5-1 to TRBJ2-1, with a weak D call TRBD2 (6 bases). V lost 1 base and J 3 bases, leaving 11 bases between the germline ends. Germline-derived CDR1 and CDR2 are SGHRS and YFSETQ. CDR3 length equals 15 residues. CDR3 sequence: CASSLTGSYYNEQFF. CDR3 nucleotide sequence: TGCGCCAGCAGCTTGACCGGGAGCTACTACAATGAGCAGTTCTTC. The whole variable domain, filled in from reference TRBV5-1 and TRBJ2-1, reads KAGVTQTPRYLIKTRGQQVTLSCSPISGHRSVSWYQQTPGQGLQFLFEYFSETQRNKGNFPGRFSGRQFSNSRSEMNVSTLELGDSALYLCASSLTGSYYNEQFFGPGTRLTVL.

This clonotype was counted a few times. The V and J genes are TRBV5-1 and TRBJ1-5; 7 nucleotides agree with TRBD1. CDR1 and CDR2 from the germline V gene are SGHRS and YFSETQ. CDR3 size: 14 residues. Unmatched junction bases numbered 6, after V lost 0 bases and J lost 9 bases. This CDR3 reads CASSLGQGPGPQHF. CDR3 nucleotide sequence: TGCGCCAGCAGCTTGGGACAGGGACCGGGGCCCCAGCATTTT.

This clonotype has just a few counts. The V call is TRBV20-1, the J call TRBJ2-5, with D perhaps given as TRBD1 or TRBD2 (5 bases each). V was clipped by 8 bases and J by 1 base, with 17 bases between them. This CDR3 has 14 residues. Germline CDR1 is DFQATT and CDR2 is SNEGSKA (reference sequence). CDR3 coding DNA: TGCAGTCCAGGGACCCCCAACGCCCAAGAGACCCAGTACTTC. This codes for CSPGTPNAQETQYF.

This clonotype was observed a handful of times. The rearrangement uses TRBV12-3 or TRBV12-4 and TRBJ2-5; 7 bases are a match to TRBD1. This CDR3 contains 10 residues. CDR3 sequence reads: CGTGEETQYF. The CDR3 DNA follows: TGTGGTACAGGGGAGGAGACCCAGTACTTC.

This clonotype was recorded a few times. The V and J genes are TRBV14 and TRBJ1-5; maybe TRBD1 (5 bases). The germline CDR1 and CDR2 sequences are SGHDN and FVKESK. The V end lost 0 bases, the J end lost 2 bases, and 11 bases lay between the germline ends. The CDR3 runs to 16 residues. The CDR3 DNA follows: TGTGCCAGCAGCCAAGATAGAGGGGATGGCAATCAGCCCCAGCATTTT. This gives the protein CASSQDRGDGNQPQHF.

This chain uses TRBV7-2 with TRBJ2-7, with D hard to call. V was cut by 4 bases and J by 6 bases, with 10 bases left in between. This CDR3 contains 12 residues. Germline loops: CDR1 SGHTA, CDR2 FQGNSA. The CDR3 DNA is TGTGCCAGCAGCTCGGACCTTGGCGAGCAGTACTTC. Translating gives CASSSDLGEQYF.

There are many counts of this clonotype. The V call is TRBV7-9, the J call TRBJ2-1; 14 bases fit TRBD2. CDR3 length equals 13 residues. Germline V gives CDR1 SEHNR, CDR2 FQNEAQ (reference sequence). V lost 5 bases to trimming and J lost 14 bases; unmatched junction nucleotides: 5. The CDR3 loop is CASSTTSGGAEFF. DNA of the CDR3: TGTGCCAGCAGCACGACTAGCGGGGGGGCGGAGTTCTTC.

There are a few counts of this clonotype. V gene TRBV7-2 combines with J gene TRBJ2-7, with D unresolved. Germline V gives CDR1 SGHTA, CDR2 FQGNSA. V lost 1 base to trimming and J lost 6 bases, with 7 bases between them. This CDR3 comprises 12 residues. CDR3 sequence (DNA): TGTGCCAGCAGCTTAGGGCTTGTCGAGCAGTACTTC. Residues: CASSLGLVEQYF.

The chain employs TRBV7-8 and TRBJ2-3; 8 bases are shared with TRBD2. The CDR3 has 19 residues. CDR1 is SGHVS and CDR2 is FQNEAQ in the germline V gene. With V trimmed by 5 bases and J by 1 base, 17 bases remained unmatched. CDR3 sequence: CASSLPWTGGPDGTDTQYF. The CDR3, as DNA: TGTGCCAGCAGCCTCCCCTGGACGGGAGGGCCGGATGGCACAGATACGCAGTATTTT. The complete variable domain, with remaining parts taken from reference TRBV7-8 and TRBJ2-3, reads GAGVSQSPRYKVAKRGQDVALRCDPISGHVSLFWYQQALGQGPEFLTYFQNEAQLDKSGLPSDRFFAERPEGSVSTLKIQRTQQEDSAVYLCASSLPWTGGPDGTDTQYFGPGTRLTVL.

In nucleotides, the CDR3 is TGCAGTGCTAGGGGGACCTACGAGCAGTACTTC. The encoded protein is CSARGTYEQYF. The rearrangement links TRBV20-1 to TRBJ2-7; D uncertain. Looked up from germline, CDR1 is DFQATT and CDR2 is SNEGSKA (reference sequence). The V gene lost 3 bases and the J gene lost 2 bases, with 5 bases spanning the gap. This CDR3 is 11 amino acids long.

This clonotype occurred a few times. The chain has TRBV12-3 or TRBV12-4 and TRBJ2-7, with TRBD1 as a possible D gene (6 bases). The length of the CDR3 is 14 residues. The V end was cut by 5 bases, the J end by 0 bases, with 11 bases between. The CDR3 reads CASSHRENSYEQYV. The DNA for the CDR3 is TGTGCCAGCAGTCACAGGGAAAACTCCTACGAGCAGTACGTC.

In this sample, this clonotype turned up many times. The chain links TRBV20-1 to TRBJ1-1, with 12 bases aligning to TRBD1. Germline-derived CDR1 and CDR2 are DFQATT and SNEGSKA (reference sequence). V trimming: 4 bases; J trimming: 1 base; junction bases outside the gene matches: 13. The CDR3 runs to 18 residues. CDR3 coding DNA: TGCAGTGCTACCCCCCGCCCGGGACAGGGGGCATGGAACACTGAAGCTTTCTTT. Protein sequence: CSATPRPGQGAWNTEAFF.

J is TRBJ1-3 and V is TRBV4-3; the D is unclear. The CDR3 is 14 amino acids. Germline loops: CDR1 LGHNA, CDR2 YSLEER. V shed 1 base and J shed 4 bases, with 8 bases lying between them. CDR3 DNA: TGCGCCAGCAGCCAAGTCGGCGGCGGAAACACCATATATTTT. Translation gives CASSQVGGGNTIYF.

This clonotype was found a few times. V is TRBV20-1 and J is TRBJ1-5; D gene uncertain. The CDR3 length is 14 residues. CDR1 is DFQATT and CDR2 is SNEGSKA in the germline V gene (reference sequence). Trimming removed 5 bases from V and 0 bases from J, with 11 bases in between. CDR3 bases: TGCAGTGCTGAACCGGCTAATAGCAATCAGCCCCAGCATTTT. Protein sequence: CSAEPANSNQPQHF.

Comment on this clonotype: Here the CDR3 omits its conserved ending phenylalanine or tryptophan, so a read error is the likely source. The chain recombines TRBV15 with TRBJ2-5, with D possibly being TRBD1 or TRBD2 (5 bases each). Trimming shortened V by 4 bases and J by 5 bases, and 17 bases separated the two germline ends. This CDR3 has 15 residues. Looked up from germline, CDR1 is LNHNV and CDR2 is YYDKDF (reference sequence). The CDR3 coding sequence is TGTGCCACCAGCACCGGGTCAGGGAGTGCGGAGACCCAGTACTTG. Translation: CATSTGSGSAETQYL.

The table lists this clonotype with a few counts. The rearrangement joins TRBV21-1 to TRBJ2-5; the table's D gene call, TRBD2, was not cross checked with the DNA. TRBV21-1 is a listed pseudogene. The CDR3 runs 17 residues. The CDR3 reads CASSLFTRGGKQETQYF. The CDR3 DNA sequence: TGTGCCAGCAGCCTCTTCACCCGAGGAGGGAAACAAGAGACCCAGTACTTC.

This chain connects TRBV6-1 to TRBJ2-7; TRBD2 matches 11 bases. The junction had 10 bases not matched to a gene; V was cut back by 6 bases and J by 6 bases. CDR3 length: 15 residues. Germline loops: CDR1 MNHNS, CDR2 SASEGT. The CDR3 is CASRKTSGGPSEQYV. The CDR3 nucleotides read TGTGCCAGCAGAAAAACTAGCGGGGGTCCTTCCGAGCAGTACGTC.

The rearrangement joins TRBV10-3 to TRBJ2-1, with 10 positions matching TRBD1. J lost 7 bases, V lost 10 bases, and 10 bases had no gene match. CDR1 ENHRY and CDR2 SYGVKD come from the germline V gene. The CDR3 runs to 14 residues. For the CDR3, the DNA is TGTGCCACCATAGACAGGGGGCGCATGAATGAGCAGTTCTTC. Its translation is CATIDRGRMNEQFF.